This is a list of T cell receptor beta chains from one sample in a study of blood T cell repertoires in COVID-19. Method: immunoSEQ multiplex PCR; TCRdb's copy keeps in-frame clones and lacks some. The sample lists around 170,000 clones; around 84% were seen once. What was sequenced was peripheral blood. These receptors were obtained from a man in his fifties with active or convalescent COVID-19. Each CDR3 is given with its conserved first and last residue. D genes are given only for firm matches. Rows give clone size only sometimes, using once, few, many, or a class for an expanded clone.

j_call: TRBJ1-1
d_call: TRBD1
clone_size: -
cdr3_length: 15
v_call: TRBV5-1
cdr3_nt: TGCGCCAGCAGCTTCTACAGGGGGTCGGGCACTGAAGCTTTCTTT
cdr3_aa: CASSFYRGSGTEAFF

j_call: TRBJ2-1
d_call: -
clone_size: -
cdr3_length: 14
v_call: TRBV23-1
cdr3_nt: TGCGCCAGCAGTCATTGGACACTCTACAATGAGCAGTTCTTC
cdr3_aa: CASSHWTLYNEQFF

j_call: TRBJ2-5
d_call: -
clone_size: once
cdr3_length: 12
v_call: TRBV7-9
cdr3_nt: TGTGCCAGCAGCGTCTCGGGGGAGACCCAGTACTTC
cdr3_aa: CASSVSGETQYF

j_call: TRBJ2-7
d_call: TRBD1
clone_size: -
cdr3_length: 15
v_call: TRBV11-3
cdr3_nt: TGTGCCAGCAGCGCCGGGACAGGGGGCTTTTCCGAGCAGTACTTC
cdr3_aa: CASSAGTGGFSEQYF

j_call: TRBJ1-1
d_call: -
clone_size: -
cdr3_length: 14
v_call: TRBV4-3
cdr3_nt: TGCGCCAGCAGCCAAGAGGTCAGGGCCACTGAAGCTTTCTTT
cdr3_aa: CASSQEVRATEAFF

j_call: TRBJ1-2
d_call: TRBD1
clone_size: -
cdr3_length: 15
v_call: TRBV24-1
cdr3_nt: TGTGCCACCCGACCGGGGACAGGGGCGGCAGATGGCTACACCTTC
cdr3_aa: CATRPGTGAADGYTF

j_call: TRBJ2-1
d_call: -
clone_size: -
cdr3_length: 15
v_call: TRBV30
cdr3_nt: TGTGCCTGGAGTGTAGGCGGCAGCTCCTACAATGAGCAGTTCTTC
cdr3_aa: CAWSVGGSSYNEQFF

j_call: TRBJ1-2
d_call: -
clone_size: -
cdr3_length: 13
v_call: TRBV2
cdr3_nt: TGTGCCAGCAACGGGGATACTGTCTATGGCTACACCTTC
cdr3_aa: CASNGDTVYGYTF

j_call: TRBJ2-1
d_call: TRBD2
clone_size: -
cdr3_length: 14
v_call: TRBV28
cdr3_nt: TGTGCCAGCAGTTTAAGGCGGGAGTATAATGAGCAGTTCTTC
cdr3_aa: CASSLRREYNEQFF

j_call: TRBJ2-3
d_call: -
clone_size: few
cdr3_length: 14
v_call: TRBV2
cdr3_nt: TGTGCCAGCAGTGAGTGGCACGAGGAAATGACGCAGTATTTT
cdr3_aa: CASSEWHEEMTQYF

j_call: TRBJ2-7
d_call: TRBD1
clone_size: few
cdr3_length: 12
v_call: TRBV2
cdr3_nt: TGTGCCACCCGGGACAGCTCCTACGAGCAGTACTTC
cdr3_aa: CATRDSSYEQYF

j_call: TRBJ1-2
d_call: -
clone_size: -
cdr3_length: 13
v_call: TRBV2
cdr3_nt: TGTGCCAGCAGTGGCGGCAGGGACTATGGCTACACCTTC
cdr3_aa: CASSGGRDYGYTF

j_call: TRBJ2-5
d_call: -
clone_size: -
cdr3_length: 13
v_call: TRBV5-8
cdr3_nt: TGTGCCAGGACAGGCACCTACCAAGAGACCCAGTACTTC
cdr3_aa: CARTGTYQETQYF

j_call: TRBJ2-5
d_call: TRBD2
clone_size: -
cdr3_length: 17
v_call: TRBV5-1
cdr3_nt: TGCGCCAGCAGCTTGGCGGTAAGACTAGCGGACCAAGAGACCCAGTACTTC
cdr3_aa: CASSLAVRLADQETQYF

j_call: TRBJ1-3
d_call: -
clone_size: -
cdr3_length: 15
v_call: TRBV3-1/TRBV3-2
cdr3_nt: TGTGCCAGCAGCCAAGGCCCTAACTCTGGAAACACCATATATTTT
cdr3_aa: CASSQGPNSGNTIYF

j_call: TRBJ2-7
d_call: TRBD2
clone_size: -
cdr3_length: 14
v_call: TRBV9
cdr3_nt: TGTGCCAGCAGCTATAGCGGGAGGAACTACGAGCAGTACTTC
cdr3_aa: CASSYSGRNYEQYF

j_call: TRBJ1-2
d_call: TRBD1
clone_size: -
cdr3_length: 16
v_call: TRBV6-1
cdr3_nt: TGTGCCAGCAGTGAAGCGTGGGACAGGCCGGGCTATGGCTACACCTTC
cdr3_aa: CASSEAWDRPGYGYTF

j_call: TRBJ2-2
d_call: -
clone_size: -
cdr3_length: 17
v_call: TRBV27
cdr3_nt: TGTGCCAGCAGTTTGGAACCCTCCCGGGGATACACCGGGGAGCTGTTTTTT
cdr3_aa: CASSLEPSRGYTGELFF

j_call: TRBJ2-1
d_call: TRBD2
clone_size: -
cdr3_length: 15
v_call: TRBV19
cdr3_nt: TGTGCCAGTAGTATTGTCGGGAGGGCCCACAATGAGCAGTTCTTC
cdr3_aa: CASSIVGRAHNEQFF

j_call: TRBJ2-5
d_call: -
clone_size: -
cdr3_length: 11
v_call: TRBV6-2/TRBV6-3
cdr3_nt: TGTGCCAGCAGTTCAAAAGAGACCCAGTACTTC
cdr3_aa: CASSSKETQYF

j_call: TRBJ2-4
d_call: -
clone_size: -
cdr3_length: 14
v_call: TRBV5-1
cdr3_nt: TGCGCCAGCAGCTCTCAGGCGCCAAAAAACATTCAGTACTTC
cdr3_aa: CASSSQAPKNIQYF

j_call: TRBJ2-3
d_call: -
clone_size: -
cdr3_length: 17
v_call: TRBV19
cdr3_nt: TGTGCCAGTAGTCCCCGACTGGCGGGGACTTACACAGATACGCAGTATTTT
cdr3_aa: CASSPRLAGTYTDTQYF

j_call: TRBJ1-3
d_call: -
clone_size: -
cdr3_length: 14
v_call: TRBV19
cdr3_nt: TGTGCCAGTGTTCCAGGAAATCGTGGAAACACCATATATTTT
cdr3_aa: CASVPGNRGNTIYF

j_call: TRBJ2-7
d_call: TRBD1
clone_size: -
cdr3_length: 14
v_call: TRBV19
cdr3_nt: TGTGCCAGTAGTACGGGACAGGGCGAGTACGAGCAGTACTTC
cdr3_aa: CASSTGQGEYEQYF